Shown below are 19 T cell receptor beta chains from a single sample sequenced in a study of blood T cell repertoires in COVID-19. Generated by immunoSEQ multiplex PCR, the TCRdb table keeps only in-frame clones and is missing some. In the table there are about 160,000 clones, about 90% of which are singletons. Sequencing was carried out using PBMCs or T cells enriched from blood (not recorded which). The receptor set was obtained from a woman between 35 and 50 years old who had been exposed to COVID-19.

The gene calls are TRBV15 and TRBJ2-5, with a tentative D call TRBD1 (5 bases). Germline lookup yields CDR1 LNHNV and CDR2 YYDKDF (reference sequence). V lost 3 bases and J lost 1, with 12 bases in between. CDR3 length: 15 residues. The DNA of the CDR3 is TGTGCCACCAGCAGCCCCCGCAGGGCCCAAGAGACCCAGTACTTC. The encoded protein is CATSSPRRAQETQYF.

This rearrangement joins TRBV11-2 to TRBJ2-2, with TRBD2 matching over 12 bases. This CDR3 region has 18 residues. Germline V gives CDR1 SGHAT, CDR2 FQNNGV. The J segment lost 1 base and the V segment lost 1 base, leaving 4 bases of the junction unmatched. In DNA form, the CDR3 reads TGTGCCAGCAGCTTAGGGACTAGCGGGGTAATGAACACCGGGGAGCTGTTTTTT. Amino acid sequence: CASSLGTSGVMNTGELFF.

V gene TRBV4-3 combines with J gene TRBJ2-3; 8 bases agree with TRBD1. Germline V gene lookup returns CDR1 LGHNA and CDR2 YSLEER. This CDR3 is 17 amino acids long. V was clipped by 3 bases and J by 1 base; unmatched bases: 9. The CDR3 DNA reads TGCGCCAGCAGCCACTGGGGACAGGCCCCTCGCACAGATACGCAGTATTTT. Translated: CASSHWGQAPRTDTQYF.

This clone showed up just once. The DNA for the CDR3 is TGTGCCAGCAGCTTGCGGGGGGCATATAATTCACCCCTCCACTTT. Protein product: CASSLRGAYNSPLHF. The chain combines TRBV5-6 with TRBJ1-6, with D possibly matching TRBD1 (6 bases). Trimming stripped 1 base from V and 4 bases from J, with 9 bases between. Germline V gene sequence: CDR1 SGHDT, CDR2 YYEEEE. The CDR3 spans 15 residues.

J is TRBJ1-6 and V is TRBV2; 7 positions agree with TRBD1. The length of the CDR3 is 18 residues. Germline CDR1 reads SNHLY; CDR2 reads FYNNEI. J lost 0 bases, V lost 6 bases, and 11 bases had no gene match. CDR3 sequence (DNA): TGTGCCAGCAGGGACCGGGACAGCCCGAGCTCCTATAATTCACCCCTCCACTTT. It yields the protein CASRDRDSPSSYNSPLHF.

This chain uses TRBV6-5 with TRBJ1-1; TRBD1 is a possible D gene (6 bases). The V end was cut by 6 bases, the J end by 1 base, with 9 bases between. This CDR3 has 13 residues. Germline lookup yields CDR1 MNHEY and CDR2 SVGAGI. CDR3 in amino acids: CASRQGQNTEAFF. The DNA for the CDR3 is TGTGCCAGCAGACAGGGACAGAACACTGAAGCTTTCTTT.

V usage is TRBV11-3 and J usage is TRBJ1-1, with D possibly matching TRBD1 (6 bases). The CDR3 is 16 amino acids. Germline lookup yields CDR1 SGHNT and CDR2 YENEEA. Trimming pared 5 bases from V and 4 bases from J, leaving 20 bases between. The CDR3 loop reads CASSRNRGAAVTEAFF. CDR3 DNA: TGTGCCAGCAGCCGGAACCGGGGGGCGGCGGTCACTGAAGCTTTCTTT.

V and J are TRBV6-1 and TRBJ1-5; TRBD1 matches at 7 bases. CDR3 length: 13 residues. V shed 0 bases, J shed 12 bases, and the junction held 5 bases outside the gene matches. Germline CDR1 is MNHNS and CDR2 is SASEGT. As DNA, the CDR3 is TGTGCCAGCAGTGAAGCGCAGACAGGGCGCCAGCATTTT. This gives the protein CASSEAQTGRQHF.

The chain recombines TRBV18 with TRBJ2-2; D is perhaps TRBD2 (5 bases). The V end lost 4 bases, the J end lost 0 bases, and 15 bases lay between the germline ends. Germline V gene lookup returns CDR1 KGHSH and CDR2 LQKENI. The CDR3 sequence is 17 residues long. In DNA form, the CDR3 reads TGTGCCAGCTCACTTACCGACGCGGGCGCGAACACCGGGGAGCTGTTTTTT. It specifies CASSLTDAGANTGELFF.

J is TRBJ2-1 and V is TRBV19; D is perhaps TRBD2 (6 bases). This CDR3 has 14 residues. Per germline, CDR1 LNHDA and CDR2 SQIVND (reference sequence). Between the trimmed V and J ends, which lost 0 bases and 6 bases, there was a span of 9 bases. Here the CDR3 reads CASSIDPSANEQFF. CDR3 nucleotide sequence: TGTGCCAGTAGTATAGACCCTAGCGCCAATGAGCAGTTCTTC. Combining the CDR3 with reference TRBV19 and TRBJ2-1 gives the whole variable domain DGGITQSPKYLFRKEGQNVTLSCEQNLNHDAMYWYRQDPGQGLRLIYYSQIVNDFQKGDIAEGYSVSREKKESFPLTVTSAQKNPTAFYLCASSIDPSANEQFFGPGTRLTVL.

The J gene is TRBJ2-4, the V gene TRBV5-1; 8 bases map to TRBD2. The V and J ends lost 0 bases and 0 bases, in that order; junction bases with no gene match: 8. This CDR3 contains 18 residues. CDR1 and CDR2 (germline): SGHRS, YFSETQ. The DNA of the CDR3 is TGCGCCAGCAGCTTGGGCGGACAGCGGGGGCTAGCCAAAAACATTCAGTACTTC. Protein sequence: CASSLGGQRGLAKNIQYF.

The chain is built from TRBV7-3 and TRBJ1-1, with D maybe TRBD1 (6 bases). Germline CDR1 reads SGHTA; CDR2 reads FQGTGA. The CDR3 is 13 residues long. V was cut by 8 bases and J by 5 bases, with 15 bases left in between. CDR3 in amino acids: CASGQGWGTEAFF. The CDR3 coding sequence is TGTGCCAGCGGCCAGGGGTGGGGGACTGAAGCTTTCTTT. Full variable domain (rest looked up from reference TRBV7-3 and TRBJ1-1): GAGVSQTPSNKVTEKGKYVELRCDPISGHTALYWYRQSLGQGPEFLIYFQGTGAADDSGLPNDRFFAVRPEGSVSTLKIQRTERGDSAVYLCASGQGWGTEAFFGQGTRLTVV.

V is TRBV5-5 and J is TRBJ1-2; D possibly corresponds to TRBD1 (6 bases). The V end lost 2 bases, the J end lost 7 bases, and 15 bases lay between the germline ends. Per the germline V gene, CDR1 is SGHKS and CDR2 is YYEKEE (reference sequence). This CDR3 comprises 14 residues. CDR3 region: CASSLPTGTSGYTF. CDR3 DNA: TGTGCCAGCAGCTTACCAACAGGGACAAGTGGCTACACCTTC. Full variable domain (missing parts from reference TRBV5-5 and TRBJ1-2): DAGVTQSPTHLIKTRGQQVTLRCSPISGHKSVSWYQQVLGQGPQFIFQYYEKEERGRGNFPDRFSARQFPNYSSELNVNALLLGDSALYLCASSLPTGTSGYTFGSGTRLTVV.

The chain employs TRBV10-3 and TRBJ1-2; D remains unclear. CDR1 and CDR2 from the germline V gene are ENHRY and SYGVKD. The V gene lost 2 bases and the J gene lost 1 base, with 11 bases spanning the gap. The CDR3 contains 15 residues. CDR3 region: CAISEIGGDNYGYTF. In nucleotides, the CDR3 is TGTGCCATCAGTGAGATCGGTGGTGATAACTATGGCTACACCTTC.

The chain combines TRBV5-4 with TRBJ2-2, with 9 bases lining up with TRBD2. The CDR3 contains 16 residues. The junction had 2 bases not matched to a gene; V was cut back by 0 bases and J by 2 bases. Germline V gene sequence: CDR1 SGHNT, CDR2 YYREEE (reference sequence). The DNA of the CDR3 is TGTGCCAGCAGCTTGGCTAGCGGGGTCAACACCGGGGAGCTGTTTTTT. Its protein is CASSLASGVNTGELFF.

The J gene is TRBJ2-1, the V gene TRBV19, with TRBD1 matching over 7 bases. Trimming removed 6 bases from V and 5 bases from J; junction bases left unmatched: 10. Per the germline V gene, CDR1 is LNHDA and CDR2 is SQIVND (reference sequence). The CDR3 length is 15 residues. The CDR3 nucleotides are TGTGCCAGTAGAGGACAGGTTGGGGTGGACAATGAGCAGTTCTTC. As protein: CASRGQVGVDNEQFF.

The V gene is TRBV28, the J gene TRBJ1-1; D possibly corresponds to TRBD1 (6 bases). Deletions cut 6 bases from V and 3 bases from J, with 14 bases between. The CDR3 is 14 amino acids. Per the germline V gene, CDR1 is MDHEN and CDR2 is SYDVKM. The CDR3 nucleotides are TGTGCCAGCAGGTCGGACAGAAGATACACTGAAGCTTTCTTT. This translates into CASRSDRRYTEAFF.

For this clone: The junction does not match germline at one end; this may be a read error. The CDR3 DNA sequence: TGTGCCAGCAGCTTATGGGCCGGCACACGTTCGAGCTTC. The encoded protein is CASSLWAGTRSSF. This sequence joins TRBV11-2 and TRBJ2-4; D is uncertain. The CDR3 has 13 amino acids. In germline, CDR1 is SGHAT, CDR2 FQNNGV.

The chain recombines TRBV10-3 with TRBJ1-2; 8 bases are a match to TRBD1. Germline loops: CDR1 ENHRY, CDR2 SYGVKD. Trimming removed 0 bases from V and 4 bases from J; junction bases left unmatched: 7. The CDR3 extends over 16 amino acids. The CDR3: CAISESYLGQGYGYTF. CDR3 sequence (DNA): TGTGCCATCAGTGAGTCGTACTTAGGACAGGGCTATGGCTACACCTTC.